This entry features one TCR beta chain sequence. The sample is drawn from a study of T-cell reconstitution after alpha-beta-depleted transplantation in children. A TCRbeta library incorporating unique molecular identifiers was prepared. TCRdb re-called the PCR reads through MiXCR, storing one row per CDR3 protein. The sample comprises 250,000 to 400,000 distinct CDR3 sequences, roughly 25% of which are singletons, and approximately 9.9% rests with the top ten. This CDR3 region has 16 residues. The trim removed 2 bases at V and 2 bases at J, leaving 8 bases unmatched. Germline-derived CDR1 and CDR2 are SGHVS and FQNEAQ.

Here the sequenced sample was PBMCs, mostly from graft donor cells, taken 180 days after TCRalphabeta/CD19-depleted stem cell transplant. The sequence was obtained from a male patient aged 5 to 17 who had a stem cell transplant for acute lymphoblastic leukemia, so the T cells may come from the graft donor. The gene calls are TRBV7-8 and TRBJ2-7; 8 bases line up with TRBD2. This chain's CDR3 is CASSLPLAGPTYEQYF. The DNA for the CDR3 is TGTGCCAGCAGCTTACCTCTAGCGGGCCCTACCTACGAGCAGTACTTC.